This TCR beta chain is drawn from a study of shared clonotypes between healthy human individuals. In the study overall: The study used three CD4 naive, three CD4 memory, two CD8 naive and one CD8 memory plate per donor.

The CDR3 runs 18 residues. V dropped 2 bases and J dropped 7; count of bases not matched to a gene: 17. Germline V gene sequence: CDR1 GTSNPN, CDR2 SVGIG (reference sequence). Every immunoSEQ plate was one replicate of a subset's evenly spread DNA. Only in-frame clones appear in the TCRdb table, and some are missing; sequencing was by immunoSEQ multiplex PCR. The sample consists of more than 2 million clones, 85% to 95% of them appearing once. Sequenced sample: naive CD4+ T cells sorted from blood. Subset specified: CD45RA+ positively selected. The TCR was taken from a man younger than 30 in good health. The chain is built from TRBV30 and TRBJ2-2, with TRBD2 matching over 9 bases. Here the CDR3 DNA reads TGTGCCTGGAGTCAAAGGTTGGGGGCTAGCGGGATTCTCGGGGAGCTGTTTTTT. It is translated as CAWSQRLGASGILGELFF. Filled out from reference TRBV30 and TRBJ2-2, the complete variable domain reads SQTIHQWPATLVQPVGSPLSLECTVEGTSNPNLYWYRQAAGRGLQLLFYSVGIGQISSEVPQNLSASRPQDRQFILSSKKLLLSDSGFYLCAWSQRLGASGILGELFFGEGSRLTVL.